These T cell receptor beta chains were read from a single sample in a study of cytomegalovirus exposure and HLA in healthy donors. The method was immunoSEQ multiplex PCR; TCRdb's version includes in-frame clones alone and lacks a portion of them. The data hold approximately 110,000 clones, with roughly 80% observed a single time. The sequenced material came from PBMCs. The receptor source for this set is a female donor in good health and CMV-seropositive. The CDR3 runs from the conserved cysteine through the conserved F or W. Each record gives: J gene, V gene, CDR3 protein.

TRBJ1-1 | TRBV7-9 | CASSNRGNTEAFF
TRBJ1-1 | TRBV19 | CASSMYRGNTEAFF
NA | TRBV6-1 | CASSPPINEQYF
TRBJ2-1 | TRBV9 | CASSLAGGTYNEQFF
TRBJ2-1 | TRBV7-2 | CASSDQGAAGWNEQFF
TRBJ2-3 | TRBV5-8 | CASSPFTSSTDTQYF
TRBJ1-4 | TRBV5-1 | CASSLPVGTIDEKLFF
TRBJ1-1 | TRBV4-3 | CASSQDLGDRDLTEAFF
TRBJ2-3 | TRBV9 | CASSAKDRPQDTQYF
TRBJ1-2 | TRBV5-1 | CASRGLPGPYGYTF
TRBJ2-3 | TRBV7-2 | CASSENRFGDTQYF
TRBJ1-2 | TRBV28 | CASSFGAGGYGYTF
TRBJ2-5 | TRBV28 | CASRSPRGRQETQYF
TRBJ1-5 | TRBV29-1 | CSVEEQGDQPQHF
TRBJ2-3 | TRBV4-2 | CASSGGRGSGDTQYF
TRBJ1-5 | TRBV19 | CASSIVRGMGSNQPQHF
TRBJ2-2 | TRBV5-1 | CASRQGAQSGELFF
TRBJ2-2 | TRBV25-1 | CASSRGTTGELFF
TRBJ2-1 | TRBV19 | CASSMPAPLAGGGYEQFF
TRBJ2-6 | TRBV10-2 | CASSEAGRGTGANVLTF
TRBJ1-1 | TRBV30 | CAWSRQGRSEAFF
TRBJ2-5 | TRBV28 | CASSPDRGRGETQYF
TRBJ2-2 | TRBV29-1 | CSVGDPGLADYATGELFF
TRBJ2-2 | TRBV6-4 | CASSEQTNTGELFF
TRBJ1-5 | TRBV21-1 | CASSHQRQGSNQPQHF
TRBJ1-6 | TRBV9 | CASSVVGQGDSPLHF
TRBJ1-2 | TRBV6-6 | CASSPGTGANYGYTF
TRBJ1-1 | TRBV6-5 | CASSRDFRNTEAFF
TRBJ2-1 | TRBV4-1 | CASSQVRSGDSYNEQFF
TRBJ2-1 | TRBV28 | CASRSGTSGRSYNEQFF
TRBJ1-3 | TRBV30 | CACKQGNSGNTIYF
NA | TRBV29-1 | CSGGQSSYEQYF